Listed below are T cell receptor beta chains from one sample, sequenced in a study of neurological immune-mediated disorders. TCRdb re-derived calls from the 5' RACE reads in MiXCR, one entry per CDR3 protein. The sample carries about 59,000 distinct CDR3 sequences, about 12% recorded once. Input material: PBMCs. The receptors here all came from a woman aged 55-69 years with HTLV-1-associated myelopathy (HAM/TSP). Each CDR3 is given with its conserved first and last residue. D genes are given only for firm matches. Clone size is shown for a subset of rows, as once, few, many or a class of expanded clone.

clone_size | j_call | d_call | v_call | cdr3_aa | cdr3_nt
many | TRBJ2-7 | TRBD1 | TRBV12-3/TRBV12-4 | CASSTATGVDEQYF | TGTGCCAGCAGTACCGCCACAGGGGTCGACGAGCAGTACTTC
many | TRBJ2-1 | TRBD1 | TRBV5-1 | CASSLDRGTEQFF | TGCGCCAGCAGCTTGGACAGGGGGACTGAGCAGTTCTTC
many | TRBJ2-2 | - | TRBV5-1 | CASSLGQGTTGELFF | TGCGCCAGCAGCTTGGGGCAGGGTACGACCGGGGAGCTGTTTTTT
many | TRBJ1-5 | - | TRBV10-3 | CAISDYQSSNQPQHF | TGTGCCATCAGTGATTATCAGAGTAGCAATCAGCCCCAGCATTTT
many | TRBJ1-1 | - | TRBV28 | CASSPHQNTEAFF | TGTGCCAGCAGCCCCCACCAGAACACTGAAGCTTTCTTT
many | TRBJ2-5 | - | TRBV20-1 | CSARQTNQETQYF | TGCAGTGCTAGACAAACTAATCAAGAGACCCAGTACTTC
many | TRBJ2-7 | TRBD1 | TRBV5-1 | CASSLGQGSGEQYF | TGCGCCAGCAGCTTGGGACAGGGCAGTGGCGAGCAGTACTTC
many | TRBJ2-3 | - | TRBV21-1 | CASSKGREETDTQYF | TGTGCCAGCAGCAAAGGGCGGGAGGAGACAGATACGCAGTATTTT
few | TRBJ2-2 | TRBD2 | TRBV5-1 | CASSRAGEPTGELFF | TGCGCCAGCAGTAGAGCGGGGGAGCCCACCGGGGAGCTGTTTTTT
many | TRBJ2-1 | - | TRBV5-5 | CASSLEPNEQFF | TGTGCCAGCAGCTTAGAACCCAATGAGCAGTTCTTC
few | TRBJ1-6 | TRBD1 | TRBV9 | CASSETGTDSPLHF | TGTGCCAGCAGCGAGACAGGGACGGATTCACCCCTCCACTTT
many | TRBJ1-2 | TRBD1 | TRBV6-2/TRBV6-3 | CASSDGTEIANYGYTF | TGTGCCAGCAGCGACGGGACAGAAATAGCTAACTATGGCTACACCTTC
- | TRBJ2-2 | - | TRBV5-6 | CASSAAGQLNTGEMFF | TGTGCCAGCAGCGCCGCAGGACAGTTGAACACCGGGGAGATGTTTTTT
many | TRBJ2-2 | - | TRBV5-1 | CASSLSGLTGELFF | TGCGCCAGCAGCTTGTCAGGGTTGACCGGGGAGCTGTTTTTT
many | TRBJ2-7 | - | TRBV6-5 | CASSYILGERTYEQYF | TGTGCCAGCAGTTACATCCTGGGTGAAAGGACCTACGAGCAGTACTTC
many | TRBJ2-3 | - | TRBV29-1 | CSVLWGNTDTQYF | TGCAGCGTCCTGTGGGGGAACACAGATACGCAGTATTTT
many | TRBJ2-1 | TRBD2 | TRBV5-1 | CASSLASSGRRGEQFF | TGCGCCAGCAGCTTGGCCTCTAGCGGGAGGAGGGGTGAGCAGTTCTTC
many | TRBJ2-2 | - | TRBV2 | CASSSVLAGELFF | TGTGCCAGCAGTAGCGTTCTTGCCGGGGAGCTGTTTTTT
many | TRBJ1-2 | - | TRBV4-1 | CASSQVEGVGYTF | TGCGCCAGCAGCCAAGTTGAAGGGGTTGGCTACACCTTC
many | TRBJ2-4 | - | TRBV7-2 | CASSLGSELAYIQYF | TGTGCCAGCAGCTTAGGGTCGGAACTAGCTTACATTCAGTACTTC
many | TRBJ2-2 | TRBD2 | TRBV24-1 | CATSDPTTSAGELFF | TGTGCCACCAGTGATCCTACTACTAGCGCCGGGGAGCTGTTTTTT
many | TRBJ2-3 | - | TRBV20-1 | CSASELRSSTDTQYF | TGCAGTGCTAGCGAGCTGAGGTCTAGCACAGATACGCAGTATTTT
few | TRBJ2-1 | - | TRBV14 | CASSQMTPGTAFGEQFF | TGTGCCAGCAGCCAGATGACTCCGGGGACGGCCTTCGGTGAGCAGTTCTTC
many | TRBJ2-7 | TRBD2 | TRBV4-1 | CASSQDASGSIPIYEQYF | TGCGCCAGCAGCCAAGACGCTAGCGGGAGCATTCCCATCTACGAGCAGTACTTC
- | TRBJ2-7 | TRBD2 | TRBV28 | CASSLGLAGAHEQYF | TGTGCCAGCAGTTTGGGACTAGCGGGAGCCCACGAGCAGTACTTC
many | TRBJ2-7 | - | TRBV29-1 | CSVQGSSLSYEQYF | TGCAGCGTTCAGGGGAGTTCCCTATCCTACGAGCAGTACTTC
many | TRBJ1-2 | TRBD1 | TRBV4-1 | CASSDRGLWFNQPELYGYTF | TGCGCCAGCAGCGACAGGGGGCTATGGTTTAATCAACCCGAACTCTATGGCTACACCTTC
many | TRBJ2-7 | - | TRBV20-1 | CSASNGPSYEQYF | TGCAGTGCTAGTAACGGGCCCTCCTACGAGCAGTACTTC
many | TRBJ2-6 | - | TRBV29-1 | CSVEVPSGANVLTF | TGCAGCGTTGAAGTCCCCTCCGGGGCCAACGTCCTGACTTTC
many | TRBJ1-2 | TRBD1 | TRBV4-2 | CASSQAGQGVYGYTF | TGTGCCAGCAGCCAAGCGGGACAGGGGGTCTATGGCTACACCTTC
many | TRBJ1-1 | - | TRBV5-1 | CASSPIGRQDTEAFF | TGCGCCAGCAGCCCCATTGGGCGACAAGACACTGAAGCTTTCTTT
many | TRBJ1-5 | - | TRBV2 | CASSDGGAVQPQHF | TGTGCCAGCAGTGACGGGGGGGCCGTTCAGCCCCAGCATTTT
many | TRBJ1-5 | - | TRBV20-1 | CSARDKRDSNQPQHF | TGCAGTGCTAGAGATAAGAGGGATAGCAATCAGCCCCAGCATTTT
many | TRBJ1-5 | - | TRBV28 | CASSYGGADQPQHF | TGTGCCAGCAGTTATGGGGGGGCGGATCAGCCCCAGCATTTT
- | TRBJ2-3 | - | TRBV10-1 | CASSEGGLAGDTQYF | TGCGCCAGCAGTGAGGGGGGACTGGCGGGGGATACGCAGTATTTT
many | TRBJ2-1 | TRBD2 | TRBV6-5 | CASSAVRGRLAGIYNEQFF | TGTGCCAGCAGTGCGGTGAGGGGGCGCCTAGCGGGAATCTACAATGAGCAGTTCTTC
many | TRBJ2-2 | TRBD1 | TRBV15 | CATSRDKTGGKTGELFF | TGTGCCACCAGCAGAGATAAAACAGGGGGCAAAACCGGGGAGCTGTTTTTT
many | TRBJ2-1 | - | TRBV9 | CASSVEGGNEQFF | TGTGCCAGCAGCGTAGAGGGCGGCAATGAGCAGTTCTTC
- | TRBJ2-3 | - | TRBV2 | CASKWTVSTDTQYF | TGTGCCAGCAAATGGACAGTGAGTACGGATACGCAGTATTTT
many | TRBJ2-7 | TRBD2 | TRBV5-1 | CASSPLWTSGSDEQYF | TGCGCCAGCAGCCCCTTGTGGACTAGCGGGAGCGACGAGCAGTACTTC
- | TRBJ1-1 | - | TRBV28 | CASSLSGETFF | TGTGCCAGCAGTTTATCCGGGGAGACTTTCTTT
many | TRBJ1-6 | - | TRBV25-1 | CASSEGLSNSPLHF | TGTGCCAGCAGTGAAGGGTTGTCAAATTCACCCCTCCACTTT
- | TRBJ2-2 | TRBD1 | TRBV28 | CASSSPGDRGQAGELFF | TGTGCCAGCAGCTCCCCGGGGGACAGGGGGCAAGCCGGGGAGCTGTTTTTT
many | TRBJ2-7 | - | TRBV7-2 | CASGNRRALGEQYF | TGTGCCAGCGGTAATCGGAGGGCCCTCGGCGAGCAGTACTTC
many | TRBJ2-2 | TRBD2 | TRBV20-1 | CSARASGMTGELFF | TGCAGTGCTAGGGCTAGCGGGATGACCGGGGAGCTGTTTTTT
many | TRBJ2-2 | - | TRBV5-1 | CASSLGALGTGELFF | TGCGCCAGCAGCTTAGGGGCGCTCGGAACCGGGGAGCTGTTTTTT
many | TRBJ1-1 | - | TRBV29-1 | CSVKQPSRNTEAFF | TGCAGCGTTAAACAGCCGTCCCGTAACACTGAAGCTTTCTTT
many | TRBJ2-7 | TRBD1 | TRBV15 | CATSFPGQGSYEQYF | TGTGCCACCAGTTTTCCGGGACAGGGCTCCTACGAGCAGTACTTC
many | TRBJ2-1 | - | TRBV11-2 | CASSLVGTTSYNEQFF | TGTGCCAGCAGCTTAGTTGGGACAACCTCCTACAATGAGCAGTTCTTC
many | TRBJ1-6 | - | TRBV20-1 | CSARAEPRAINSPLHF | TGCAGTGCTAGAGCCGAACCGCGGGCAATTAATTCACCCCTCCACTTT
many | TRBJ2-7 | TRBD2 | TRBV27 | CASSPLAGVVHEQYF | TGTGCCAGCAGTCCCCTAGCGGGAGTAGTCCACGAGCAGTACTTC
many | TRBJ2-5 | TRBD2 | TRBV29-1 | CSVNKPGTSIQTQYF | TGCAGCGTTAATAAACCCGGGACTAGTATCCAGACCCAGTACTTC
many | TRBJ1-1 | - | TRBV5-5 | CASSSPRGNTEAFF | TGTGCCAGCAGCTCGCCGAGAGGGAACACTGAAGCTTTCTTT
few | TRBJ2-7 | TRBD2 | TRBV7-8 | CASSQGLAGTYEQYF | TGTGCCAGCAGCCAGGGGCTAGCGGGAACTTACGAGCAGTACTTC